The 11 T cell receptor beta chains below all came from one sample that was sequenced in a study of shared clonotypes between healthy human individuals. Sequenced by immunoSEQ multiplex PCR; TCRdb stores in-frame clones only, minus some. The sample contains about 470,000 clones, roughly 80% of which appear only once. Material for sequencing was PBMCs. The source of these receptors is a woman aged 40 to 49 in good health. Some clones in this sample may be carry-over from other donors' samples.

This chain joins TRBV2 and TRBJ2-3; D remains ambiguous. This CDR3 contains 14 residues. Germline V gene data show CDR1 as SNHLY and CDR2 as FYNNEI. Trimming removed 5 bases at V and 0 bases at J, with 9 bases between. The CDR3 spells CASSPDFSTDTQYF. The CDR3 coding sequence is TGTGCCAGCAGTCCCGACTTTAGCACAGATACGCAGTATTTT. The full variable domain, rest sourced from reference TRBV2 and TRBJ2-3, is EPEVTQTPSHQVTQMGQEVILRCVPISNHLYFYWYRQILGQKVEFLVSFYNNEISEKSEIFDDQFSVERPDGSNFTLKIRSTKLEDSAMYFCASSPDFSTDTQYFGPGTRLTVL.

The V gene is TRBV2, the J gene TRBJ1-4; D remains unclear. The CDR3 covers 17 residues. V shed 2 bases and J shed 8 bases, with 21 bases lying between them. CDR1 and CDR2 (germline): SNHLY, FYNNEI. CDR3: CASSETMVGQMGEKLFF. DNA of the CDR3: TGTGCCAGCAGTGAAACGATGGTAGGCCAAATGGGGGAAAAACTGTTTTTT.

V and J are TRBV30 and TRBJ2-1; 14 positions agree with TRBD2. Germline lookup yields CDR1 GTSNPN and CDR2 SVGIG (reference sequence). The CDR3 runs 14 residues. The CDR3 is CALRQGTSGSGQFF. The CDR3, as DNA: TGTGCACTACGTCAGGGGACTAGCGGGAGCGGGCAGTTCTTC.

This CDR3 is CASINRDRDGNTIYF. CDR3 in DNA: TGTGCCAGTATCAACCGGGACAGGGATGGAAACACCATATATTTT. The rearrangement links TRBV19 to TRBJ1-3, with TRBD1 matching 9 bases. The ends lost 7 bases at V and 3 bases at J; junction bases unmatched: 7. CDR3 length: 15 amino acids. Germline CDR1 reads LNHDA; CDR2 reads SQIVND (reference sequence).

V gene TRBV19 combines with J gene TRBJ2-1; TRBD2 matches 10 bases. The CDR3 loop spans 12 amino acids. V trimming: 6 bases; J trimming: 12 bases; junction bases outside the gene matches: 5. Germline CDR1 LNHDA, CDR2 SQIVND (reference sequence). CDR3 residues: CASRGTSEGQFF. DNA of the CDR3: TGTGCCAGTAGAGGGACTAGCGAGGGGCAGTTCTTC.

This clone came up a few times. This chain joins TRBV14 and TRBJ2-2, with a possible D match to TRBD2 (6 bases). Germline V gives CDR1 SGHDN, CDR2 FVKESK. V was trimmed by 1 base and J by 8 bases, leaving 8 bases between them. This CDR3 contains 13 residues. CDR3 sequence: CASSQGLGGELFF. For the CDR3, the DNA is TGTGCCAGCAGCCAAGGACTAGGTGGGGAGCTGTTTTTT.

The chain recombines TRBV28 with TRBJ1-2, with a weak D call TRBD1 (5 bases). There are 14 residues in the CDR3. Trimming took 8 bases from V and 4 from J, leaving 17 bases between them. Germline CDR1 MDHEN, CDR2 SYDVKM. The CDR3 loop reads CASVRGRQGYGYTF. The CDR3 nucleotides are TGTGCCAGCGTACGGGGGAGGCAAGGCTATGGCTACACCTTC.

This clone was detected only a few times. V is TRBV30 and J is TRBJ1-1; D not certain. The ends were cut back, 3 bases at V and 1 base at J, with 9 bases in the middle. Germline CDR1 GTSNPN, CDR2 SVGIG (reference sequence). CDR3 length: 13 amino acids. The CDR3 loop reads CAWRRQQNTEAFF. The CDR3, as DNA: TGTGCCTGGAGGCGGCAGCAGAACACTGAAGCTTTCTTT.

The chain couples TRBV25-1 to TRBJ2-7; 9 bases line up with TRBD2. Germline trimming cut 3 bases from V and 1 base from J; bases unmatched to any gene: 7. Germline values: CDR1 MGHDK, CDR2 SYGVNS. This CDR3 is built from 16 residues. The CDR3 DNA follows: TGTGCCAGCAGTGACAAGGGTAGCGGGAGTTCCTACGAGCAGTACTTC. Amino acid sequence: CASSDKGSGSSYEQYF.

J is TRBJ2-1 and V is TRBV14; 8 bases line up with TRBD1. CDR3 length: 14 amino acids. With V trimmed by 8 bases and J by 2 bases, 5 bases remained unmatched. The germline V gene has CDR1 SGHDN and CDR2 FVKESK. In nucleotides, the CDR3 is TGTGCCAGCCAGGGGGCAGGTGCCTACAATGAGCAGTTCTTC. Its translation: CASQGAGAYNEQFF.

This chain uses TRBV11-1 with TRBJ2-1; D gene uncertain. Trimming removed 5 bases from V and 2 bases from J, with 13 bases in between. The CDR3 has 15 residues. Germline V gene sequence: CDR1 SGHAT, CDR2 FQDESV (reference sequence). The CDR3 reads CASSLDPQAYNEQFF. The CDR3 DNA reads TGTGCCAGCAGCCTAGATCCCCAGGCCTACAATGAGCAGTTCTTC.